This note documents a single TCR beta chain sequence. Its antigen remains unknown. TCRdb keeps only in-frame clones here, not all; method: immunoSEQ multiplex PCR. This table has roughly 45,000 clones, just over 85% appearing once. These data belong to a study of T cell clonotyping in hematopoietic cell transplantation. Study-wide results and caveats: Pathologically expanded recipient clonotypes increased progressively from day 30 to day 180 as diversity fell.

The CDR3 has 14 amino acids. V shed 3 bases and J shed 3 bases, with 10 bases lying between them. Germline V lookup: CDR1 LGHNA, CDR2 YNFKEQ. Noted time point: recipient sample about 28 days before transplant, after cytoreduction. The specimen was peripheral blood mononuclear cells, collected before stem cell transplant. The sequence came from a man in his sixties with biphenotypic leukemia. Some clones in this sample may be carry-over from other donors' samples. This chain uses TRBV4-2 with TRBJ2-3; D uncertain. The CDR3 loop is CASSHPGSTDTQYF. The CDR3 nucleotides read TGTGCCAGCAGCCATCCCGGAAGTACAGATACGCAGTATTTT.